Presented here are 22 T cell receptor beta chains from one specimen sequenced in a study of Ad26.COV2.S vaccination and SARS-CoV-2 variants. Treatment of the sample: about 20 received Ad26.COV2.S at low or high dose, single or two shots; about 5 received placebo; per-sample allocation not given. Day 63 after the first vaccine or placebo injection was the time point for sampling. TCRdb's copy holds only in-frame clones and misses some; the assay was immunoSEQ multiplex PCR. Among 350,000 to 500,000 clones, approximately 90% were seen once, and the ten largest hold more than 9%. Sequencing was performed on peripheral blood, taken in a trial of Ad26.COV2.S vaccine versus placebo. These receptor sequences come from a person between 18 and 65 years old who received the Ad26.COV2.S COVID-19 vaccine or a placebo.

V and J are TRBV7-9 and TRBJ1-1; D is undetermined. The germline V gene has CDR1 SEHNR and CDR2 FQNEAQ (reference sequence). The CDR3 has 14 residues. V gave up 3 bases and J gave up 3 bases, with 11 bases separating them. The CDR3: CASSFSSQDTEAFF. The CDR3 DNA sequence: TGTGCCAGCAGCTTCTCGTCGCAGGACACTGAAGCTTTCTTT. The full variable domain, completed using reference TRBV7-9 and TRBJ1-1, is DTGVSQNPRHKITKRGQNVTFRCDPISEHNRLYWYRQTLGQGPEFLTYFQNEAQLEKSRLLSDRFSAERPKGSFSTLEIQRTEQGDSAMYLCASSFSSQDTEAFFGQGTRLTVV.

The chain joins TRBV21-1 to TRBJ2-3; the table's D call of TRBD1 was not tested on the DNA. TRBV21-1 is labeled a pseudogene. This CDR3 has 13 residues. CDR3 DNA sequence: TGTGCCAGCAGCCGATTACAGGCAGATACGCAGTATTTT. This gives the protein CASSRLQADTQYF.

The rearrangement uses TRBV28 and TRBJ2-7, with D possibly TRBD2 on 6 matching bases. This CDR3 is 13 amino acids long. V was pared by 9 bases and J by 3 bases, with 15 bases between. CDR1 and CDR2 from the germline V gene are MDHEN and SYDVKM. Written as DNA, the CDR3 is TGTGCCAGTGAGGCGGGACGGGACTACGAGCAGTACTTC. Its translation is CASEAGRDYEQYF. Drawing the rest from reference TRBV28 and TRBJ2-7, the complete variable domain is DVKVTQSSRYLVKRTGEKVFLECVQDMDHENMFWYRQDPGLGLRLIYFSYDVKMKEKGDIPEGYSVSREKKERFSLILESASTNQTSMYLCASEAGRDYEQYFGPGTRLTVT.

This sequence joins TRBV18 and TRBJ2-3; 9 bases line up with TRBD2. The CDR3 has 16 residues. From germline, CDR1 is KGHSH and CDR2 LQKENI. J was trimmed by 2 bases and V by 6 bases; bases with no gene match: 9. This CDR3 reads CASSLELAGLTDTQYF. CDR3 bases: TGTGCCAGCTCCCTTGAACTAGCGGGCCTCACAGATACGCAGTATTTT.

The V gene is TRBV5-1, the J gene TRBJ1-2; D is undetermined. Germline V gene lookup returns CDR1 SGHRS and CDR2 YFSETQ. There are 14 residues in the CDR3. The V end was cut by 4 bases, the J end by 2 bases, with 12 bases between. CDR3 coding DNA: TGCGCCAGCAGCCCCGGACTGGGAAACTATGGCTACACCTTC. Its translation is CASSPGLGNYGYTF.

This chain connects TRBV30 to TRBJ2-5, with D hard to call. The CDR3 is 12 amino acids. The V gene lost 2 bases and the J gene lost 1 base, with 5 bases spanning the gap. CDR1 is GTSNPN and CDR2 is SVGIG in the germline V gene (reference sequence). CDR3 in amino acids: CAWSNSQETQYF. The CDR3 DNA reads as TGTGCCTGGAGTAACAGCCAAGAGACCCAGTACTTC.

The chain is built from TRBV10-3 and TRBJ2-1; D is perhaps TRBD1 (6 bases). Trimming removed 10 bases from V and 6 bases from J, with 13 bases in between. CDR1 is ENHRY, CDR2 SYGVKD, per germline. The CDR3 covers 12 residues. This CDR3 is CATRTVLNEQFF. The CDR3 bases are TGTGCCACTAGGACAGTCCTCAATGAGCAGTTCTTC.

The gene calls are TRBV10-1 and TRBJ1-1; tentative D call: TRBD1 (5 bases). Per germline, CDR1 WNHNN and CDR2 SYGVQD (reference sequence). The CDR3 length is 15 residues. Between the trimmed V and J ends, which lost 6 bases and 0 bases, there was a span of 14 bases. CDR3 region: CASREPGRMNTEAFF. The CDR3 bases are TGCGCCAGCAGGGAACCGGGACGCATGAACACTGAAGCTTTCTTT.

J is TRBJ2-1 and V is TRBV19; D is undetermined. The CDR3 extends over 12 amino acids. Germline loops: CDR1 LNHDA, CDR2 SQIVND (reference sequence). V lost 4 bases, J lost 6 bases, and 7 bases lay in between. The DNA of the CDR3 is TGTGCCAGTAGTACCCTGAGCAATGAGCAGTTCTTC. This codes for CASSTLSNEQFF.

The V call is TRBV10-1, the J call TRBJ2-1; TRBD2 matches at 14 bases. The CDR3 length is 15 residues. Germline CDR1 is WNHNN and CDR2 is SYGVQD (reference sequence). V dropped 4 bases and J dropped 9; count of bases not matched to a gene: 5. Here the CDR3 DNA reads TGCGCCAGCAGTGGGTCGACTAGCGGGAGGGGTGAGCAGTTCTTC. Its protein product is CASSGSTSGRGEQFF.

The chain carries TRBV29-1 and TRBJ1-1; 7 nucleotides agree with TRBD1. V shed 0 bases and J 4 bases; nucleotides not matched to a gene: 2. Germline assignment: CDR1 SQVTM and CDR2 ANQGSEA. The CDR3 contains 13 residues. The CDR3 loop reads CSVEDSGGTEAFF. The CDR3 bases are TGCAGCGTTGAAGATTCAGGGGGCACTGAAGCTTTCTTT.

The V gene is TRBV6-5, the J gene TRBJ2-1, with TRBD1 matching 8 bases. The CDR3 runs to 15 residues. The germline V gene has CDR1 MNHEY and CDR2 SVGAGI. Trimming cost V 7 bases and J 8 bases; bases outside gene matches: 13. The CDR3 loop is CASTADRASRDEQFF. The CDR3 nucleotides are TGTGCCAGCACCGCGGACAGGGCGAGTAGGGATGAGCAGTTCTTC.

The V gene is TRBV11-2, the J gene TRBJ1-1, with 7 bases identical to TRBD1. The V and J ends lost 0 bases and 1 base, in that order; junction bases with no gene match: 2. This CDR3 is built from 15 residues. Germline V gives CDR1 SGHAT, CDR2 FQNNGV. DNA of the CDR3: TGTGCCAGCAGCTTAGAGACAGGGTCGAACACTGAAGCTTTCTTT. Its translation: CASSLETGSNTEAFF.

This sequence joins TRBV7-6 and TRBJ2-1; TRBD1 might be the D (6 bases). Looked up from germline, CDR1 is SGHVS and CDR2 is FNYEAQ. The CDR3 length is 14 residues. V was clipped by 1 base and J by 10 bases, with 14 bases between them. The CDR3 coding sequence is TGTGCCAGCAGCTTAGAACAGGGTACGAGGGAGCAGTTCTTC. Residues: CASSLEQGTREQFF. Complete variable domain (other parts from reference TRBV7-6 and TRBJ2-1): GAGVSQSPRYKVTKRGQDVALRCDPISGHVSLYWYRQALGQGPEFLTYFNYEAQQDKSGLPNDRFSAERPEGSISTLTIQRTEQRDSAMYRCASSLEQGTREQFFGPGTRLTVL.

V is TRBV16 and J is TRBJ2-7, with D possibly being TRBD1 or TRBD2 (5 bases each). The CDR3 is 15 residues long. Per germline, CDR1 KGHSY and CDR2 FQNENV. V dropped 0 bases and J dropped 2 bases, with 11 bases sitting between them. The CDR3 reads CASSQSGTRPYEQYF. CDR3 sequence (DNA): TGTGCCAGCAGCCAATCGGGGACCCGCCCCTACGAGCAGTACTTC.

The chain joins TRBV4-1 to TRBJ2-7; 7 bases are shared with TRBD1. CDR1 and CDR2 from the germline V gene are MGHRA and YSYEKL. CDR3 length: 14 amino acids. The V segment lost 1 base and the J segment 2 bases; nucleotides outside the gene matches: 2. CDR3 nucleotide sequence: TGCGCCAGCAGCCAAGGGGACAGCACCTACGAGCAGTACTTC. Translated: CASSQGDSTYEQYF.

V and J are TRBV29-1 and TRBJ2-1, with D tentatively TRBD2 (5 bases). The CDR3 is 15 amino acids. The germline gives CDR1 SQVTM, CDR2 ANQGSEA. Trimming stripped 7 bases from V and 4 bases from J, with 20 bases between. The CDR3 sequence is CSGEARASFYNEQFF. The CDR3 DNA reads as TGCAGCGGCGAGGCTCGGGCTAGCTTTTACAATGAGCAGTTCTTC.

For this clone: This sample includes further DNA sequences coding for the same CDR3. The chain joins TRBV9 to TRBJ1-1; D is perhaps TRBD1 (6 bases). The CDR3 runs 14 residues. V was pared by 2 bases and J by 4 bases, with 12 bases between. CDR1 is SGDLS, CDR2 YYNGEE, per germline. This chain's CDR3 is CASSVGGGGTEAFF. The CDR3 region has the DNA TGTGCCAGCAGCGTCGGAGGGGGGGGCACTGAAGCTTTCTTT.

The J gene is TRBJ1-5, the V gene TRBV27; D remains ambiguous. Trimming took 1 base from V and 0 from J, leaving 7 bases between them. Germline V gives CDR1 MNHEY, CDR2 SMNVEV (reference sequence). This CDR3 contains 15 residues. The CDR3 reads CASSLYPNSNQPQHF. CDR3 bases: TGTGCCAGCAGTTTATACCCCAATAGCAATCAGCCCCAGCATTTT.

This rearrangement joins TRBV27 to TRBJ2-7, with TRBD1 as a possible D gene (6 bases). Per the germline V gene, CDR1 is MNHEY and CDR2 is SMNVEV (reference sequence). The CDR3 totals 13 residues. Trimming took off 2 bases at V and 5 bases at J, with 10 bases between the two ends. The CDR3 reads CASSLNRVHEQYF. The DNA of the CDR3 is TGTGCCAGCAGTTTAAACAGGGTCCACGAGCAGTACTTC.

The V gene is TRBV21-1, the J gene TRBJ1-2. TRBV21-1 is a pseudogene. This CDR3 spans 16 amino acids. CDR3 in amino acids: CASSKLEAHIGYGYTF. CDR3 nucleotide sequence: TGTGCCAGCAGCAAACTTGAGGCCCATATAGGGTATGGCTACACCTTC.

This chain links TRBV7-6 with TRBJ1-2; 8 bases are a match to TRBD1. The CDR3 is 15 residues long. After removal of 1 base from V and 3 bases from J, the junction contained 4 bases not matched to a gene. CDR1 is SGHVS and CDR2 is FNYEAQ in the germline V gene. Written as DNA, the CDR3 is TGTGCCAGCAGCTTAGAGGACAGGGAAGACTATGGCTACACCTTC. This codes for CASSLEDREDYGYTF.